This T cell receptor beta chain was sequenced in a study of T cell responses to AZD1222 COVID-19 vaccine. Produced via immunoSEQ multiplex PCR; TCRdb's table is partial and in-frame only. The sample includes about 110,000 clones, less than 95% of them seen just once. Overall study results and limits: Most donors were white British, females outnumbered males, and clonal diversity was possibly underestimated.

The V gene lost 6 bases and the J gene lost 3 bases, with 16 bases spanning the gap. Germline values: CDR1 MNHEY, CDR2 SVGEGT. CDR3 length: 15 residues. As for this clone: Its antigen is still unknown.

The V gene is TRBV6-2 or TRBV6-3, the J gene TRBJ2-3; D is possibly TRBD1 (6 bases). The sequence derives from an adult who received the AZD1222 COVID-19 vaccine. The sample here was peripheral blood, taken 28 days after the second AZD1222 dose. This CDR3 reads CASSPGAWRTDTQYF. CDR3 in DNA: TGTGCCAGCAGCCCAGGGGCTTGGAGGACAGATACGCAGTATTTT.